A selection of T cell receptor beta chains follows, all from one sample in a study of blood T cells in healthy people across ages. TCRdb independently ran MiXCR on the 5' RACE reads; one entry per CDR3 protein. The sample contains fewer than 750,000 distinct CDR3 sequences, under 65% of which appear only once. The source material was blood. All receptors derive from an elderly woman in good health. Each CDR3 is given with its conserved first and last residue. D genes are given only for firm matches. The size entry is marked missing in some rows and otherwise reads once, few, many or a size class.

TRBJ2-3	NA	NA	TRBV12-3/TRBV12-4	TGTGCCAGCAGTTTGCTCCCAGGCACAGATACGCAGTATTTT	CASSLLPGTDTQYF
TRBJ1-1	NA	few	TRBV7-8	TGTGCCAGCAGCCAGGTCGGGGCGGGGAAGGCTTTCTTT	CASSQVGAGKAFF
TRBJ2-1	NA	NA	TRBV27	TGTGCCAGCAGTTTCCGATCCGGACGCAATGAGCAGTTCTTC	CASSFRSGRNEQFF
TRBJ1-2	NA	NA	TRBV27	TGTGCCAGCAGTTACGGACAAGGCAGTGGCTACACCTTC	CASSYGQGSGYTF
TRBJ1-2	NA	many	TRBV10-2	TGCGCCATGGGGGGGAACTATGGCTACACCTTC	CAMGGNYGYTF
TRBJ2-1	NA	many	TRBV7-9	TGTGCCAGCAGCTTAGAAGGGACAAGTAATGAGCAGTTCTTC	CASSLEGTSNEQFF
TRBJ2-4	NA	many	TRBV27	TGTGCCAGCAGTTTATGGGCGGCGGGCAAAAACATTCAGTACTTC	CASSLWAAGKNIQYF
TRBJ1-2	TRBD1	NA	TRBV12-5	TGTGCTAGTGGTTGGTCGCAGGGGGCTGATGGCTACACCTTC	CASGWSQGADGYTF
TRBJ2-1	NA	once	TRBV7-2	TGTGCCAGCAGCTTTATATCCTCCTACAATGAGCAGTTCTTC	CASSFISSYNEQFF
TRBJ2-7	NA	NA	TRBV2	TGTGCCAGCAGGGATGCTCGGGCAGGGAGTTTTGGTGAGCAGTACTTC	CASRDARAGSFGEQYF
TRBJ2-1	TRBD2	many	TRBV27	TGTGCCAGCAGTATAAGGACTAGCGGTGGTCGAGAGCAGTTCTTC	CASSIRTSGGREQFF
TRBJ1-3	NA	few	TRBV5-1	TGCGCCAGCACTGGCTCTGGAAACACCATATATTTT	CASTGSGNTIYF
TRBJ2-5	TRBD2	NA	TRBV9	TGTGCCAGCAGCGTATTGGGGGGGATTTACAGTGAGCAGTACTTC	CASSVLGGIYSEQYF
TRBJ1-1	NA	NA	TRBV3-1	TGTGCCAGCAGCCCGGACGGGGACGCTGAAGCTTTCTTT	CASSPDGDAEAFF
TRBJ1-2	TRBD1	NA	TRBV29-1	TGCAGCGCTAGGACAGGGACGTACTATGGCTACACCTTC	CSARTGTYYGYTF
TRBJ2-3	NA	many	TRBV7-3	TGTGCCAGCAGCGCCGAAAGAGCGACAGATACGCAGTATTTT	CASSAERATDTQYF
TRBJ2-1	NA	many	TRBV7-9	TGTGCCAGCAGCTTAGTGGGAACCTCCTACAATGAGCAGTTCTTC	CASSLVGTSYNEQFF
TRBJ1-5	TRBD1	many	TRBV6-6	TGTGCCAGCAGTTCCTTTGACAGGGGGCTTCAGCCCCAGCATTTT	CASSSFDRGLQPQHF
TRBJ1-2	TRBD1	NA	TRBV30	TGTGCCTGGAGCGAAACAGGGGAAGCTGGCTACACCTTC	CAWSETGEAGYTF
TRBJ1-5	NA	many	TRBV6-5	TGTGCCAGCAGTTACTCCTCGACCAATCAGCCCCAGCATTTT	CASSYSSTNQPQHF
TRBJ2-5	TRBD2	NA	TRBV20-1	TGCAGTGCGCAGGCGACTAGCGGCTTACAAGAGACCCAGTACTTC	CSAQATSGLQETQYF
TRBJ2-5	TRBD2	many	TRBV24-1	TGTGCCACCAGTGATTTTTCTAGCGGGATGGAGACCCAGTACTTC	CATSDFSSGMETQYF
TRBJ2-7	NA	few	TRBV5-1	TGCGCCAGCAGCTTGGCCGTCCAATCCTACGAGCAGTACTTC	CASSLAVQSYEQYF
TRBJ1-1	NA	few	TRBV12-3/TRBV12-4	TGTGCCAGCGTGGGTAGGAACACTGAAGCTTTCTTT	CASVGRNTEAFF
TRBJ1-2	NA	NA	TRBV20-1	TGCAGTGCTAGCCCCGGGCGGGAAGACTATGGCTACACCTTC	CSASPGREDYGYTF
TRBJ1-2	TRBD1	many	TRBV12-3/TRBV12-4	TGTGCCAGCAGTTTCCAGGGGGACTATGGCTACACCTTC	CASSFQGDYGYTF
TRBJ2-7	NA	many	TRBV12-3/TRBV12-4	TGTGCCAGCAGTTACCTCTACGAGCAGTACTTC	CASSYLYEQYF
TRBJ2-5	NA	NA	TRBV7-9	TGTGCCAGCAGCAAAACCTTTGGGCCCCAAGAGACCCAGTACTTC	CASSKTFGPQETQYF
TRBJ2-7	NA	NA	TRBV24-1	TGTGCCACCAGCAGGGGCTACGAGCAGTACTTC	CATSRGYEQYF
TRBJ2-1	NA	many	TRBV7-2	TGTGCCAGCAGCACAGGGTCAGGTTGGACCTACAATGAGCAGTTCTTC	CASSTGSGWTYNEQFF
TRBJ2-3	NA	many	TRBV12-5	TGTGCTAGTGGTTTGGGCAGGGGACTTAGCACAGATACGCAGTATTTT	CASGLGRGLSTDTQYF
TRBJ2-3	TRBD2	NA	TRBV6-5	TGTGCCAGCAGTTGGGGGGGGACGCAGTATTTT	CASSWGGTQYF
TRBJ2-1	NA	NA	TRBV29-1	TGCAGCGGGGCGTGGACAGAGATCTACAATGAGCAGTTCTTC	CSGAWTEIYNEQFF
TRBJ1-2	TRBD1	few	TRBV12-3/TRBV12-4	TGTGCCAGCAGACTAGGGGGCTCCCGAGACTATGGCTACACCTTC	CASRLGGSRDYGYTF
TRBJ2-3	NA	many	TRBV20-1	TGCAGTGCTAGAGGCTCGCGATCCACAGATACGCAGTATTTT	CSARGSRSTDTQYF
TRBJ2-2	NA	few	TRBV12-3/TRBV12-4	TGTGCCAGCAGCGGACAGCCGAACACCGGGGAGCTGTTTTTT	CASSGQPNTGELFF
TRBJ2-1	NA	NA	TRBV11-1	TGTGCCAGCAGCTTAAACGGGGGAGGCTACAATGAGCAGTTCTTC	CASSLNGGGYNEQFF
TRBJ2-4	NA	many	TRBV29-1	TGCAGCGTTGGCGTCGGCTTAGCCAAAAACATTCAGTACTTC	CSVGVGLAKNIQYF
TRBJ2-5	NA	NA	TRBV12-3/TRBV12-4	TGTGCCAGCAGTTTAGCAGGGACGGCCCGAGAGACCCAGTACTTC	CASSLAGTARETQYF
TRBJ2-5	NA	NA	TRBV10-3	TGTGCCATCAGTGAGGTGGTCGGAAAAGAGACCCAGTACTTC	CAISEVVGKETQYF
TRBJ2-4	NA	many	TRBV27	TGTGCCAGCAGTTCGATACTCGACAGGTCCAAAAACATTCAGTACTTC	CASSSILDRSKNIQYF
TRBJ2-1	NA	many	TRBV7-8	TGTGCCAGCGGGCCCCGTGACCGCTCCTACAATGAGCAGTTCTTC	CASGPRDRSYNEQFF
TRBJ2-3	TRBD2	NA	TRBV27	TGTGCCAGCAGTTTACTACTCCCCAGCGGGGGTGTCGCAGATACGCAGTATTTT	CASSLLLPSGGVADTQYF
TRBJ2-1	TRBD2	many	TRBV6-5	TGTGCCAGCAGTTTTGCAATAGCGGGAGGGCCTCGGGACAATGAGCAGTTCTTC	CASSFAIAGGPRDNEQFF
TRBJ2-2	NA	many	TRBV27	TGTGCCAGCAGTTTATCGAGGGGGGAGCTGTTTTTT	CASSLSRGELFF
TRBJ2-5	TRBD2	many	TRBV5-1	TGCGCCAGCAGCTTGGGACTAGCTGCGGAGACCCAGTACTTC	CASSLGLAAETQYF
TRBJ2-2	NA	NA	TRBV11-3	TGTGCCAGCAACCTCTGGAGGTCGGGGGAGCTGTTTTTT	CASNLWRSGELFF
TRBJ2-3	NA	many	TRBV2	TGTGCCAGCAGAACCGGGACCACTAGCACAGATACGCAGTATTTT	CASRTGTTSTDTQYF
TRBJ2-1	NA	NA	TRBV21-1	TGTGCCAGCAGCAAAAGGCACTACCCGAACCAAGAGACCCAGTTCTTC	CASSKRHYPNQETQFF
TRBJ2-7	NA	many	TRBV5-1	TGCGCCAGCAGCCTGCAGGGTTTGGTTCCGATGAACGAGCAGTACTTC	CASSLQGLVPMNEQYF
TRBJ1-4	NA	NA	TRBV2	TGTGCCAGCAGTGAGGAAGAAAAACTGTTTTTT	CASSEEEKLFF
TRBJ1-2	NA	many	TRBV12-3/TRBV12-4	TGTGCCAGCAGTTGGGGGAATGGCTACACCTTC	CASSWGNGYTF
TRBJ1-1	NA	few	TRBV7-2	TGTGCCAGCAGCCTACATCCCATGGGCAGCAAAGAAGCTTTCTTT	CASSLHPMGSKEAFF